The 31 T cell receptor beta chains given below trace back to one sample, sequenced in a study of T cell repertoires in cytomegalovirus infection. Using its own MiXCR run on the reads, TCRdb lists one record per CDR3 protein. This table holds about 78,000 distinct CDR3 sequences, 35% to 45% found once. No cognate antigen is known for these TCRs. The material was CD8+ T cells from cultured PBMCs, obtained from culture after CMV antigen stimulation. These receptors were taken from a human donor in good health (CMV status not recorded). Some clones in this sample may be carry-over from other donors' samples.

The CDR3 DNA sequence: TGTGCCAGCAGTACGGCCGGGGATACCCCCCTGTTGGACATTCAGTACTTC. Translated: CASSTAGDTPLLDIQYF. This chain connects TRBV6-2 or TRBV6-3 to TRBJ2-4, with a weak D call TRBD2 (5 bases). This CDR3 has 17 amino acids. Between the trimmed V and J ends, which lost 5 bases and 8 bases, there was a span of 25 bases. The V gene's germline CDR1 is MNHEY and CDR2 SVGEGT.

This clonotype showed up just a few times. The chain has TRBV7-6 and TRBJ2-1; 10 nucleotides agree with TRBD2. Trimming cost V 2 bases and J 4 bases; bases outside gene matches: 5. The CDR3 loop spans 16 amino acids. The V gene's germline CDR1 is SGHVS and CDR2 FNYEAQ. CDR3: CASSLYGLAAYNEQFF. CDR3 DNA: TGTGCCAGCAGCTTATACGGACTAGCGGCTTACAATGAGCAGTTCTTC.

The chain links TRBV6-8 to TRBJ1-1; weak D call: TRBD1 (5 bases). V lost 7 bases, J lost 4 bases, and 13 bases lay in between. Germline V lookup: CDR1 MNHGY, CDR2 SAAAGT. The CDR3 sequence is 13 residues long. The CDR3 nucleotides are TGTGCCAGCACCGCGGGGGGGGTCACTGAAGCTTTCTTT. Its translation: CASTAGGVTEAFF.

The V gene is TRBV28, the J gene TRBJ1-5, with 9 bases matching TRBD1. V dropped 7 bases and J dropped 0; count of bases not matched to a gene: 13. The CDR3 has 18 amino acids. Germline V gene lookup returns CDR1 MDHEN and CDR2 SYDVKM. The CDR3 bases are TGTGCCAGCACCGGGTCGGGACAGGGCCCATATAGCAATCAGCCCCAGCATTTT. Its protein is CASTGSGQGPYSNQPQHF.

This clonotype has only one observation. The chain is built from TRBV27 and TRBJ2-5; D gene unclear. The V end lost 8 bases, the J end lost 9 bases, and 22 bases lay between the germline ends. Germline CDR1 reads MNHEY; CDR2 reads SMNVEV (reference sequence). CDR3 length equals 14 residues. CDR3 in amino acids: CASGTSGSPLPQYF. The CDR3 bases are TGTGCCAGCGGAACGTCCGGGTCCCCCTTGCCCCAGTACTTC.

This clonotype was counted only a few times. The chain recombines TRBV28 with TRBJ2-7; 9 nucleotides line up with TRBD1. V dropped 6 bases and J dropped 4; count of bases not matched to a gene: 7. The CDR3 contains 14 residues. Germline-derived CDR1 and CDR2 are MDHEN and SYDVKM. This CDR3 is CASRIDRGEYEQYF. For the CDR3, the DNA is TGTGCCAGCAGGATCGACAGGGGGGAGTACGAGCAGTACTTC.

This clonotype was seen repeatedly, ten times or more. This rearrangement joins TRBV7-8 to TRBJ2-1, with 9 bases matching TRBD1. The J segment lost 7 bases and the V segment lost 2 bases, leaving 6 bases of the junction unmatched. The CDR3 sequence is 15 residues long. Per the germline V gene, CDR1 is SGHVS and CDR2 is FQNEAQ. CDR3 amino acids: CASSLWDRDSNEQFF. The CDR3 DNA is TGTGCCAGCAGCTTATGGGACAGGGATTCAAATGAGCAGTTCTTC.

This clonotype was picked up a small number of times. The chain joins TRBV7-6 to TRBJ2-6, with TRBD1 matching 9 bases. From germline, CDR1 is SGHVS and CDR2 FNYEAQ. Trimming at V came to 3 bases and at J to 0 bases, leaving 3 bases not matched to a gene. The CDR3 sequence is 17 residues long. The CDR3 is CASSLGTGYSGANVLTF. Written as DNA, the CDR3 is TGTGCCAGCAGCTTGGGGACAGGGTACTCTGGGGCCAACGTCCTGACTTTC.

A few counts support this clonotype. This chain joins TRBV12-3 or TRBV12-4 and TRBJ1-2, with a tentative D call TRBD1 (5 bases). This CDR3 has 12 residues. V lost 5 bases, J lost 8 bases, and 12 bases lay in between. The CDR3 reads CASSANGGGYTF. The CDR3 region has the DNA TGTGCCAGCAGTGCGAACGGGGGAGGCTACACCTTC.

This clonotype was observed at least ten times. This chain joins TRBV7-9 and TRBJ2-1, with a possible D match to TRBD1 (6 bases). Germline V gives CDR1 SEHNR, CDR2 FQNEAQ (reference sequence). V lost 5 bases and J lost 0, with 11 bases in between. The CDR3 is made up of 15 amino acids. CDR3 DNA: TGTGCCAGCAGCAGAGTAGGGGGCTCCTACAATGAGCAGTTCTTC. Translation gives CASSRVGGSYNEQFF. The full variable domain, its missing parts supplied by reference TRBV7-9 and TRBJ2-1, is DTGVSQNPRHKITKRGQNVTFRCDPISEHNRLYWYRQTLGQGPEFLTYFQNEAQLEKSRLLSDRFSAERPKGSFSTLEIQRTEQGDSAMYLCASSRVGGSYNEQFFGPGTRLTVL.

The chain joins TRBV7-9 to TRBJ2-7, with 10 bases that match TRBD2. There are 17 residues in the CDR3. Trimming cost V 5 bases and J 4 bases; bases outside gene matches: 14. Germline CDR1 and CDR2: SEHNR and FQNEAQ (reference sequence). CDR3 nucleotide sequence: TGTGCCAGCAGCCCCACTAGCGGGGTGTCCCGGGGATACGAGCAGTACTTC. Its translation is CASSPTSGVSRGYEQYF.

The chain has TRBV7-8 and TRBJ1-1; D remains unclear. Trimming removed 3 bases from V and 0 bases from J, with 11 bases in between. Looked up from germline, CDR1 is SGHVS and CDR2 is FQNEAQ. This CDR3 has 15 amino acids. The CDR3 sequence is CASSFSNGLNTEAFF. For the CDR3, the DNA is TGTGCCAGCAGCTTTTCTAACGGATTGAACACTGAAGCTTTCTTT.

The chain carries TRBV19 and TRBJ2-2; 9 bases are a match to TRBD1. The CDR3 covers 12 residues. Germline CDR1 is LNHDA and CDR2 is SQIVND (reference sequence). V was pared by 9 bases and J by 8 bases, with 4 bases of the junction left unmatched. CDR3 bases: TGTGCCAGCGGGGACAGGGCGGGGGAGCTGTTTTTT. Its protein is CASGDRAGELFF.

The rearrangement joins TRBV10-3 to TRBJ1-5, with D hard to call. CDR3 length: 14 residues. CDR1 and CDR2 from the germline V gene are ENHRY and SYGVKD. Trimming pared 2 bases from V and 5 bases from J, leaving 10 bases between. CDR3 nucleotides: TGTGCCATCAGTGAGCGGGAGGCTTATCAGCCCCAGCATTTT. Translating it yields CAISEREAYQPQHF.

V gene TRBV7-2 combines with J gene TRBJ1-6, with D uncertain. The germline gives CDR1 SGHTA, CDR2 FQGNSA. V was shortened by 5 bases and J by 7 bases, with 15 bases between the two germline ends. The CDR3 is 15 residues long. CDR3 coding DNA: TGTGCCAGCAGCCGCGCCGGACGGGTAAATTCACCCCTCCACTTT. Protein sequence: CASSRAGRVNSPLHF.

V and J are TRBV7-9 and TRBJ2-1; TRBD1 aligns across 8 bases. This CDR3 spans 16 amino acids. The V gene's germline CDR1 is SEHNR and CDR2 FQNEAQ (reference sequence). After removal of 0 bases from V and 2 bases from J, the junction contained 3 bases not matched to a gene. The CDR3 reads CASSLAQGAPYNEQFF. CDR3 DNA sequence: TGTGCCAGCAGCTTAGCGCAGGGGGCCCCCTACAATGAGCAGTTCTTC. Together with reference TRBV7-9 and TRBJ2-1, the CDR3 gives the full variable domain: DTGVSQNPRHKITKRGQNVTFRCDPISEHNRLYWYRQTLGQGPEFLTYFQNEAQLEKSRLLSDRFSAERPKGSFSTLEIQRTEQGDSAMYLCASSLAQGAPYNEQFFGPGTRLTVL.

The V call is TRBV6-8, the J call TRBJ2-1; unclear D gene. The CDR3 is made up of 13 amino acids. Trimming removed 5 bases from V and 4 bases from J, with 9 bases in between. Per germline, CDR1 MNHGY and CDR2 SAAAGT. The CDR3, as DNA: TGTGCCAGCAGTCTCACAGCATACAATGAGCAGTTCTTC. This gives the protein CASSLTAYNEQFF.

In its sample, this clonotype was seen once. The gene calls are TRBV7-6 and TRBJ2-7, with D perhaps TRBD1 or TRBD2 (5 bases each). The germline V gene has CDR1 SGHVS and CDR2 FNYEAQ. Trimming stripped 0 bases from V and 5 bases from J, with 8 bases between. This CDR3 contains 13 residues. CDR3 nucleotide sequence: TGTGCCAGCAGCTTAGCGGGGGACCACGAGCAGTACTTC. It is translated as CASSLAGDHEQYF.

The chain couples TRBV2 to TRBJ1-4, with 8 positions matching TRBD1. V lost 6 bases, J lost 7 bases, and 4 bases stayed unmatched. The CDR3 consists of 13 residues. The germline V gene encodes CDR1 SNHLY and CDR2 FYNNEI. The CDR3 is CASRDRVFEKLFF. CDR3 nucleotide sequence: TGTGCCAGCAGGGACAGGGTTTTTGAAAAACTGTTTTTT.

The chain couples TRBV6-6 to TRBJ2-3, with TRBD1 as a possible D gene (6 bases). CDR3 size: 18 residues. The V end was cut by 4 bases, the J end by 0 bases, with 20 bases between. Germline-derived CDR1 and CDR2 are MNHNY and SVGAGI (reference sequence). The CDR3 DNA is TGTGCCAGCAGTTTAACCCACGCCGGGACACTCAGCACAGATACGCAGTATTTT. The encoded protein is CASSLTHAGTLSTDTQYF.

This clonotype has only a few counts. The chain recombines TRBV6-6 with TRBJ2-5, with TRBD1 matching over 7 bases. This CDR3 region has 14 residues. The trim removed 5 bases at V and 2 bases at J, leaving 5 bases unmatched. CDR1 and CDR2 (germline): MNHNY, SVGAGI (reference sequence). The CDR3 DNA sequence: TGTGCCAGCAGTGCGACAGGGTTACAAGAGACCCAGTACTTC. This codes for CASSATGLQETQYF.

This clonotype was detected only a few times. This sequence joins TRBV4-1 and TRBJ1-2, with D uncertain. The CDR3 covers 18 residues. V was pared by 0 bases and J by 5 bases, with 22 bases between. Germline CDR1 and CDR2: MGHRA and YSYEKL. CDR3 nucleotides: TGCGCCAGCAGCCAAGAATGGTTTATGTCGGAGGTGCAGTATGGCTACACCTTC. Translated: CASSQEWFMSEVQYGYTF.

This rearrangement joins TRBV6-2 or TRBV6-3 to TRBJ2-1, with D hard to call. Trimming removed 5 bases from V and 1 base from J, with 12 bases in between. CDR1 is MNHEY and CDR2 is SVGEGT in the germline V gene. This CDR3 comprises 15 residues. The CDR3 reads CASSDRIGSYNEQFF. In DNA form, the CDR3 reads TGTGCCAGCAGTGACCGCATCGGGTCCTACAATGAGCAGTTCTTC.

The chain has TRBV4-2 and TRBJ1-1, with 7 nucleotides matching TRBD1. The CDR3 spans 17 residues. The germline CDR1 and CDR2 sequences are LGHNA and YNFKEQ. V gave up 6 bases and J gave up 3 bases; unmatched junction bases: 16. The CDR3 sequence: CASRKPFAQQGYTEAFF. The CDR3 DNA sequence: TGTGCCAGCAGGAAACCGTTCGCCCAACAGGGGTACACTGAAGCTTTCTTT.

V is TRBV28 and J is TRBJ2-1, with 7 bases that match TRBD2. The CDR3 sequence is 17 residues long. V lost 5 bases and J lost 7; bases outside the gene matches: 17. The germline V gene has CDR1 MDHEN and CDR2 SYDVKM. The CDR3 DNA follows: TGTGCCAGCAGTGGGGGGACTACAAGTTTTCTGGTGAATGAGCAGTTCTTC. Amino acid sequence: CASSGGTTSFLVNEQFF. Based on the CDR3 plus reference TRBV28 and TRBJ2-1, the full variable domain is DVKVTQSSRYLVKRTGEKVFLECVQDMDHENMFWYRQDPGLGLRLIYFSYDVKMKEKGDIPEGYSVSREKKERFSLILESASTNQTSMYLCASSGGTTSFLVNEQFFGPGTRLTVL.

This chain's CDR3 is CASSGSRDRATGELFF. CDR3 nucleotides: TGTGCCAGCAGCGGGAGCCGGGACAGGGCGACCGGGGAGCTGTTTTTT. The gene calls are TRBV7-9 and TRBJ2-2, with 9 bases aligning to TRBD1. Germline CDR1 is SEHNR and CDR2 is FQNEAQ (reference sequence). V was clipped by 5 bases and J by 5 bases; unmatched bases: 9. The CDR3 runs to 16 residues.

This chain joins TRBV20-1 and TRBJ1-2; 7 bases are a match to TRBD1. The J segment lost 0 bases and the V segment lost 0 bases, leaving 4 bases of the junction unmatched. This CDR3 contains 15 residues. The germline V gene has CDR1 DFQATT and CDR2 SNEGSKA (reference sequence). The CDR3 region has the DNA TGCAGTGCTAGAGAGGGACAGTTAGCTAACTATGGCTACACCTTC. It codes for CSAREGQLANYGYTF.

V usage is TRBV2 and J usage is TRBJ1-2; D remains ambiguous. Germline CDR1 is SNHLY and CDR2 is FYNNEI. CDR3 length equals 14 residues. Trimming took 6 bases from V and 4 from J, leaving 15 bases between them. The CDR3 coding sequence is TGTGCCAGCAGCGCGATCAAGGGAGGCTATGGCTACACCTTC. Translated: CASSAIKGGYGYTF.

There are a few counts of this clonotype. V is TRBV19 and J is TRBJ2-1; D may be TRBD2 (5 bases). The length of the CDR3 is 14 residues. Between the trimmed V and J ends, which lost 3 bases and 3 bases, there was a span of 9 bases. Germline CDR1 is LNHDA and CDR2 is SQIVND (reference sequence). The CDR3 loop is CASSMRTRYNEQFF. In nucleotides, the CDR3 is TGTGCCAGTAGTATGCGGACTCGCTACAATGAGCAGTTCTTC.

The chain couples TRBV6-2 or TRBV6-3 to TRBJ2-6, with 12 bases fitting TRBD2. Germline CDR1 MNHEY, CDR2 SVGEGT. Trimming cost V 0 bases and J 0 bases; bases outside gene matches: 6. This CDR3 contains 20 residues. For the CDR3, the DNA is TGTGCCAGCAGTTACTCGGTACTAGCGGGGGGAAACTCTGGGGCCAACGTCCTGACTTTC. It yields the protein CASSYSVLAGGNSGANVLTF.

The V and J genes are TRBV2 and TRBJ2-3; 11 nucleotides line up with TRBD2. The CDR3 contains 15 residues. The junction had 2 bases not matched to a gene; V was cut back by 5 bases and J by 1 base. Looked up from germline, CDR1 is SNHLY and CDR2 is FYNNEI. CDR3: CASSTLAGGTDTQYF. CDR3 nucleotides: TGTGCCAGCAGTACACTAGCGGGGGGCACAGATACGCAGTATTTT. Complete variable domain (other parts from reference TRBV2 and TRBJ2-3): EPEVTQTPSHQVTQMGQEVILRCVPISNHLYFYWYRQILGQKVEFLVSFYNNEISEKSEIFDDQFSVERPDGSNFTLKIRSTKLEDSAMYFCASSTLAGGTDTQYFGPGTRLTVL.